One T cell receptor (beta chain) is described in this entry. The data derive from a study of shared T cell receptors in the human thymus. Sequencing was performed with immunoSEQ multiplex PCR; in TCRdb, only in-frame clones are kept and a portion is missing. The sample shows 500,000 to 750,000 clones, around nine tenths of them seen only once. V shed 4 bases, J shed 5 bases, and the junction held 1 base outside the gene matches. This CDR3 is built from 13 residues. Germline loops: CDR1 MNHNS, CDR2 SASEGT. This sample was shared with a second study, whose subject was human thymus T cells. Per that study: The thymus was resected at corrective cardiac surgery. There were highly overlapping thymic repertoires among unrelated individuals, as related research reported.

This TCR was sampled from a boy under three years old with a congenital heart defect. The chain couples TRBV6-1 to TRBJ2-1; 8 bases are shared with TRBD1. The sample consisted of thymocytes. CDR3 DNA sequence: TGTGCCAGCAGTGGGACAGGGAACAATGAGCAGTTCTTC. Amino acid sequence: CASSGTGNNEQFF.